The entry that follows covers one TCR beta chain sequence. No antigen is known for it. Molecular identifiers with 6-nucleotide sample barcodes were added during cDNA synthesis via template switching. TCRdb reprocessed the 5' RACE reads; each CDR3 protein has one entry and no DNA is given. This table holds around 450,000 distinct CDR3 sequences. The data were obtained in a study of monozygotic twins with inflammatory bowel disease. Findings and limits, study-wide: Results did not support any single strong IBD-associated signal or clonotype. T cell subtypes were not distinguishable in this analysis.

Per germline, CDR1 SGHTA and CDR2 FQGNSA. The CDR3 loop spans 14 amino acids. This clonotype was sampled from a human donor with ulcerative colitis or Crohn's disease, or a healthy co-twin of an affected twin (not recorded which). The chain carries TRBV7-2 and TRBJ2-2; TCRdb's D gene call, TRBD2, goes unchecked for lack of DNA. The sequenced material came from blood. The CDR3 spells CASTWAGYTGELFF.